The 25 T cell receptor beta chains listed next were all sequenced from one sample in a study of blood T cell repertoires in COVID-19 (TCRdb year 2020). The library was generated by the immunoSEQ multiplex PCR assay. Here the immuneACCESS table is served through TCRdb, limited to in-frame sequences with V and J called. Missing clones are a known gap in these copies; in checked studies unresolved V genes cover under half, and the rest lacks a known reason. Across this sample there are about 53,000 clones, with 90% seen only once. Of the sample, 3.1% falls within the top ten clones. Sequenced input: peripheral blood. These receptor sequences come from a human donor in a cohort sampled during active COVID-19.

This clone occurred a few times. The chain carries TRBV21-1 and TRBJ1-5; TRBD1, as called in the table, went unchecked against the DNA. TRBV21-1 is an annotated pseudogene. The CDR3 runs to 14 residues. CDR3 DNA sequence: TGTGCCAGCAGCAACACAGATAGCAATCAGCCCCAGCATTTT. Its translation is CASSNTDSNQPQHF.

The gene calls are TRBV4-1 and TRBJ2-1, with D possibly matching TRBD2 (6 bases). V was trimmed by 4 bases and J by 9 bases, leaving 19 bases between them. The germline V gene encodes CDR1 MGHRA and CDR2 YSYEKL. This CDR3 comprises 15 residues. The CDR3 DNA sequence: TGCGCCAGCAGCCTCGGCCCGGGCAAGGGAGGTGAGCAGTTCTTC. The encoded protein is CASSLGPGKGGEQFF.

The chain uses TRBV10-3 and TRBJ1-1; 7 bases fit TRBD1. CDR3 size: 14 residues. V lost 8 bases and J lost 3; bases outside the gene matches: 9. Germline CDR1 ENHRY, CDR2 SYGVKD. The CDR3 coding sequence is TGTGCCATCGCCCGACAGGGCCGGGACACTGAAGCTTTCTTT. Protein sequence: CAIARQGRDTEAFF.

V is TRBV28 and J is TRBJ1-1; 7 bases align to TRBD1. The CDR3 has 13 residues. Germline CDR1 reads MDHEN; CDR2 reads SYDVKM. V trimming: 6 bases; J trimming: 5 bases; junction bases outside the gene matches: 6. The CDR3 reads CASSFTGDTEAFF. CDR3 in DNA: TGTGCCAGCAGCTTTACAGGGGATACTGAAGCTTTCTTT.

The rearrangement uses TRBV3-1 (or the pseudogene TRBV3-2) and TRBJ1-3; 7 bases fit TRBD1. Germline V gene lookup returns CDR1 LGHDT and CDR2 YNNKEL (reference sequence). CDR3 length: 17 residues. The trim removed 1 base at V and 0 bases at J, leaving 6 bases unmatched. The CDR3 DNA follows: TGTGCCAGCAGCCAAGGACAGGGAGTGATCTCTGGAAACACCATATATTTT. Translation gives CASSQGQGVISGNTIYF.

This rearrangement joins TRBV14 to TRBJ2-2; D is unclear. The CDR3 extends over 15 amino acids. The ends were cut back, 4 bases at V and 3 bases at J, with 12 bases in the middle. The germline gives CDR1 SGHDN, CDR2 FVKESK. The CDR3 region is CASSLLTGDTGELFF. CDR3 DNA sequence: TGTGCCAGCAGCCTACTGACGGGTGACACCGGGGAGCTGTTTTTT. Together with reference TRBV14 and TRBJ2-2, the CDR3 gives the full variable domain: EAGVTQFPSHSVIEKGQTVTLRCDPISGHDNLYWYRRVMGKEIKFLLHFVKESKQDESGMPNNRFLAERTGGTYSTLKVQPAELEDSGVYFCASSLLTGDTGELFFGEGSRLTVL.

The rearrangement joins TRBV3-1 (or the pseudogene TRBV3-2) to TRBJ1-1, with D maybe TRBD1 (6 bases). There are 13 residues in the CDR3. CDR1 is LGHDT, CDR2 YNNKEL, per germline (reference sequence). The ends were cut back, 6 bases at V and 1 base at J, with 9 bases in the middle. DNA of the CDR3: TGTGCCAGCAGTAAGACAGGGAACACTGAAGCTTTCTTT. This gives the protein CASSKTGNTEAFF.

The chain recombines TRBV6-6 with TRBJ1-1, with 7 bases that match TRBD1. Germline trimming cut 8 bases from V and 1 base from J; bases unmatched to any gene: 10. There are 15 residues in the CDR3. Germline values: CDR1 MNHNY, CDR2 SVGAGI (reference sequence). CDR3 nucleotides: TGTGCCAGCGTAAACAGACAGGGTTCGAACACTGAAGCTTTCTTT. It yields the protein CASVNRQGSNTEAFF.

This clone was detected only once. The chain combines TRBV28 with TRBJ2-7; D is possibly TRBD2 (6 bases). V lost 3 bases and J lost 3, with 18 bases in between. Germline V gene data show CDR1 as MDHEN and CDR2 as SYDVKM. The CDR3 totals 16 residues. CDR3 nucleotides: TGTGCCAGCAGTTTGCCCCCCGCAGCGGGCCGCTACGAGCAGTACTTC. Protein sequence: CASSLPPAAGRYEQYF.

About this clone itself: At one of its ends the junction is not consistent with the germline gene, which may arise from a read error. This sequence joins TRBV3-1 (or the pseudogene TRBV3-2) and TRBJ2-5; no firm D call. The CDR3 runs to 12 residues. Looked up from germline, CDR1 is LGHDT and CDR2 is YNNKEL (reference sequence). The CDR3 protein is CATSDEEETQYF. The CDR3 nucleotides read TGTGCCACCAGCGACGAGGAAGAGACCCAGTACTTC.

This sequence joins TRBV15 and TRBJ2-5; D not certain. V lost 0 bases and J 5 bases, leaving 13 bases between the germline ends. This CDR3 has 15 amino acids. Germline-derived CDR1 and CDR2 are LNHNV and YYDKDF (reference sequence). The CDR3 DNA follows: TGTGCCACCAGCAGAGATCTAAAAGCAATGGAGACCCAGTACTTC. This sequence encodes CATSRDLKAMETQYF.

This sequence joins TRBV10-3 and TRBJ2-7; no reliable D call. Germline CDR1 reads ENHRY; CDR2 reads SYGVKD. V shed 4 bases and J shed 5 bases, with 15 bases lying between them. CDR3 length equals 14 residues. The CDR3 spells CAISARLPGHEQYF. The CDR3 bases are TGTGCCATCAGTGCCCGACTCCCCGGCCACGAGCAGTACTTC.

The CDR3 DNA reads TGTGCCACCAGCAGAGAGTACTTAGGCGGGAGGGAGTTAGGTGAGCAGTTCTTC. It encodes CATSREYLGGRELGEQFF. The rearrangement uses TRBV15 and TRBJ2-1; 9 nucleotides align to TRBD2. V was clipped by 0 bases and J by 9 bases; unmatched bases: 15. This CDR3 contains 18 residues. Germline V CDR1 and CDR2: LNHNV, YYDKDF (reference sequence).

The chain carries TRBV9 and TRBJ1-2; D is unclear. The CDR3 spans 15 residues. Per germline, CDR1 SGDLS and CDR2 YYNGEE. Trimming left V 0 bases short and J 1 base short, with 10 bases between. The CDR3 DNA sequence: TGTGCCAGCAGCGTAGAGTACGGAGTTAACTATGGCTACACCTTC. Translation gives CASSVEYGVNYGYTF.

The rearrangement joins TRBV5-4 to TRBJ2-5, with a tentative D call TRBD1 (6 bases). The CDR3 is 15 amino acids. The germline CDR1 and CDR2 sequences are SGHNT and YYREEE (reference sequence). Trimming took 4 bases from V and 5 from J, leaving 18 bases between them. The CDR3 loop is CASSPEQGLRETQYF. In DNA form, the CDR3 reads TGTGCCAGCAGCCCTGAACAGGGATTGAGGGAGACCCAGTACTTC. The full variable domain, in which reference TRBV5-4 and TRBJ2-5 provide the parts outside the CDR3, is ETGVTQSPTHLIKTRGQQVTLRCSSQSGHNTVSWYQQALGQGPQFIFQYYREEENGRGNFPPRFSGLQFPNYSSELNVNALELDDSALYLCASSPEQGLRETQYFGPGTRLLVL.

This clone was observed a single time. The chain couples TRBV5-4 to TRBJ1-2; D call uncertain. Deletions cut 0 bases from V and 14 bases from J, with 14 bases between. Germline V gives CDR1 SGHNT, CDR2 YYREEE (reference sequence). CDR3 size: 12 residues. The CDR3 is CASSLDRSAGTF. As DNA, the CDR3 is TGTGCCAGCAGCTTGGATAGGTCGGCGGGGACCTTC.

The chain joins TRBV6-5 to TRBJ1-5; D gene unclear. Trimming cost V 7 bases and J 1 base, with 14 bases left between them. The V gene's germline CDR1 is MNHEY and CDR2 SVGAGI. CDR3 length: 15 residues. CDR3 in amino acids: CASTHTPQSNQPQHF. The CDR3 DNA reads TGTGCCAGCACTCACACGCCCCAAAGCAATCAGCCCCAGCATTTT.

The chain joins TRBV29-1 to TRBJ2-2; unclear D gene. Per germline, CDR1 SQVTM and CDR2 ANQGSEA. The CDR3 runs to 12 residues. V lost 5 bases and J lost 1, with 5 bases in between. The CDR3 bases are TGCAGCGTTAGCAAGAACACCGGGGAGCTGTTTTTT. Its protein product is CSVSKNTGELFF.

The chain links TRBV24-1 to TRBJ2-3; 7 nucleotides line up with TRBD2. This CDR3 has 17 amino acids. The germline V gene encodes CDR1 KGHDR and CDR2 SFDVKD. V gave up 0 bases and J gave up 2 bases; unmatched junction bases: 7. Written as DNA, the CDR3 is TGTGCCACCAGTGATTTGACCGGGAGCGGGGCCACAGATACGCAGTATTTT. Its translation is CATSDLTGSGATDTQYF.

This chain connects TRBV5-1 to TRBJ2-1; tentatively, D is TRBD2 (5 bases). V was trimmed by 7 bases and J by 9 bases, leaving 20 bases between them. Germline CDR1 reads SGHRS; CDR2 reads YFSETQ. The CDR3 extends over 14 amino acids. As DNA, the CDR3 is TGCGCCAGCGCCCGGTGGGAGTTGGATAGTGAGCAGTTCTTC. Translating it yields CASARWELDSEQFF.

V gene TRBV6-6 combines with J gene TRBJ1-3; D gene uncertain. Germline assignment: CDR1 MNHNY and CDR2 SVGAGI (reference sequence). V was trimmed by 5 bases and J by 0 bases, leaving 8 bases between them. The CDR3 is 14 residues long. The CDR3 coding sequence is TGTGCCAGCAGTGGAAGGAGCTCTGGAAACACCATATATTTT. Its protein is CASSGRSSGNTIYF.

The genes are TRBV19 and TRBJ1-6; D is ambiguous. The CDR3 loop spans 16 amino acids. V lost 6 bases to trimming and J lost 0 bases, with 12 bases between them. The germline gives CDR1 LNHDA, CDR2 SQIVND (reference sequence). In DNA, the CDR3 is TGTGCCAGTAGCCACGGCGGAAGCTCCTATAATTCACCCCTCCACTTT. Its protein is CASSHGGSSYNSPLHF.

The V gene is TRBV7-9, the J gene TRBJ1-1; 7 bases are a match to TRBD1. The junction had 5 bases not matched to a gene; V was cut back by 3 bases and J by 1 base. The CDR3 spans 15 residues. Germline CDR1 and CDR2: SEHNR and FQNEAQ (reference sequence). CDR3 sequence (DNA): TGTGCCAGCAGCTTCCCCGGGACAGCGAACACTGAAGCTTTCTTT. This sequence encodes CASSFPGTANTEAFF.

J is TRBJ2-7 and V is TRBV25-1; 9 nucleotides line up with TRBD2. Germline V CDR1 and CDR2: MGHDK, SYGVNS. With V trimmed by 6 bases and J by 2 bases, 8 bases remained unmatched. CDR3 length: 15 residues. The CDR3 nucleotides are TGTGCCAGCAGCCCAAGCGGGAGGCCACCCTACGAGCAGTACTTC. Protein sequence: CASSPSGRPPYEQYF.

The V call is TRBV5-1, the J call TRBJ2-3; possibly TRBD2 for D (6 bases). Trimming removed 6 bases at V and 3 bases at J, with 17 bases between. The CDR3 spans 15 residues. The germline V gene encodes CDR1 SGHRS and CDR2 YFSETQ. The CDR3 DNA reads TGCGCCAGCATCGCTGCGGGAAGACCAACAGATACGCAGTATTTT. It translates to CASIAAGRPTDTQYF. Variable domain in full (rest from reference TRBV5-1 and TRBJ2-3): KAGVTQTPRYLIKTRGQQVTLSCSPISGHRSVSWYQQTPGQGLQFLFEYFSETQRNKGNFPGRFSGRQFSNSRSEMNVSTLELGDSALYLCASIAAGRPTDTQYFGPGTRLTVL.